The 6 T cell receptor beta chains below come from one sample, sequenced in a study of blood T cell repertoires in COVID-19. Method: immunoSEQ multiplex PCR; TCRdb's copy keeps in-frame clones and lacks some. This table has approximately 670,000 clones, about 90% appearing once. Sequenced sample: peripheral blood. These receptors all stem from a woman in her late teens or twenties with acute or convalescent COVID-19.

This chain uses TRBV6-1 with TRBJ1-6; tentative D call: TRBD1 (5 bases). The CDR3 is made up of 19 amino acids. Germline V CDR1 and CDR2: MNHNS, SASEGT. Deletions cut 3 bases from V and 7 bases from J, with 25 bases between. In nucleotides, the CDR3 is TGTGCCAGCAGTGACCCCCCCGTTACCCGGCAGGGTGGCAATTCACCCCTCCACTTT. Protein: CASSDPPVTRQGGNSPLHF.

The table lists this clone with a few counts. This sequence joins TRBV6-5 and TRBJ1-1; 9 bases are a match to TRBD1. J gave up 3 bases and V 5 bases, and 7 bases lay outside the gene matches. Per germline, CDR1 MNHEY and CDR2 SVGAGI. The CDR3 runs to 15 residues. The CDR3 sequence is CASSPPGQGDTEAFF. CDR3 coding DNA: TGTGCCAGCAGTCCTCCGGGACAGGGCGACACTGAAGCTTTCTTT.

The CDR3 sequence: CASSPQGAAGYTF. CDR3 DNA: TGTGCCAGCAGTCCCCAGGGGGCAGCTGGCTACACCTTC. This chain connects TRBV27 to TRBJ1-2, with 8 nucleotides matching TRBD1. J lost 7 bases, V lost 5 bases, and 6 bases had no gene match. This CDR3 has 13 residues. The germline V gene encodes CDR1 MNHEY and CDR2 SMNVEV (reference sequence).

As regards this clone: This sample also contains other DNA sequences that code for the same CDR3. The J gene is TRBJ1-5, the V gene TRBV11-2; perhaps TRBD1 as D (5 bases). Trimming removed 4 bases at V and 7 bases at J, with 11 bases between. Germline values: CDR1 SGHAT, CDR2 FQNNGV. CDR3 length equals 13 residues. CDR3 amino acids: CASSSQGGQPQHF. For the CDR3, the DNA is TGTGCCAGCAGCTCTCAGGGTGGGCAGCCCCAGCATTTT.

The table lists this clone with a few counts. The CDR3 DNA reads as TGCGCCAGCAGCTGGGGATTAGCGGGGGGTTACAATGAGCAGTTCTTC. Translating gives CASSWGLAGGYNEQFF. The rearrangement joins TRBV5-1 to TRBJ2-1; 10 nucleotides match TRBD2. The CDR3 has 16 amino acids. Trimming at V came to 3 bases and at J to 4 bases, leaving 7 bases not matched to a gene. The V gene's germline CDR1 is SGHRS and CDR2 YFSETQ.

The J gene is TRBJ1-3, the V gene TRBV24-1, with TRBD1 as a possible D gene (6 bases). Germline V lookup: CDR1 KGHDR, CDR2 SFDVKD. V gave up 9 bases and J gave up 5 bases, with 10 bases separating them. The CDR3 totals 12 residues. The CDR3 region has the DNA TGTGCCACCCAGGGACAAAGAAACACCATATATTTT. This encodes CATQGQRNTIYF.